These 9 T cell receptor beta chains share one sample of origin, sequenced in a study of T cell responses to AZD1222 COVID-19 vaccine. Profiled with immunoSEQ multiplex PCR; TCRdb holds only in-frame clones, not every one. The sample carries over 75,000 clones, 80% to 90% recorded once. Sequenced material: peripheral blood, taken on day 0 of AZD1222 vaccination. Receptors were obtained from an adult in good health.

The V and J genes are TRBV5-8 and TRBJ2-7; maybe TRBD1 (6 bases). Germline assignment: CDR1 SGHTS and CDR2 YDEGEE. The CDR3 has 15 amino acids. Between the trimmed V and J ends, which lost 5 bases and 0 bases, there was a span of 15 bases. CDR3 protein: CASSSRQVSSYEQYF. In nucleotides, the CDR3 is TGTGCCAGCAGTTCAAGACAGGTTTCCTCCTACGAGCAGTACTTC.

CDR3: CAISPTRGNTEAFF. CDR3 nucleotides: TGTGCCATTTCACCCACCAGAGGGAACACTGAAGCTTTCTTT. This chain connects TRBV7-9 to TRBJ1-1; D unclear. The V and J ends lost 10 bases and 1 base respectively, with 16 bases between them. The germline V gene has CDR1 SEHNR and CDR2 FQNEAQ (reference sequence). The CDR3 runs to 14 residues.

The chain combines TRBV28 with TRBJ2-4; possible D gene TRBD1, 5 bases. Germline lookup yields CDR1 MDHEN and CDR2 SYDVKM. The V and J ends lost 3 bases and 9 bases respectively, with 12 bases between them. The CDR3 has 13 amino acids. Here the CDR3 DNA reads TGTGCCAGCAGTTTGGCAGGGTGGGGCATTCAGTACTTC. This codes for CASSLAGWGIQYF.

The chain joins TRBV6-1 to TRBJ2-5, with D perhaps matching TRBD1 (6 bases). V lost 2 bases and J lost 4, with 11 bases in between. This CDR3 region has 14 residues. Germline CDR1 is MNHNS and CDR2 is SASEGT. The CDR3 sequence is CASSESGVPETQYF. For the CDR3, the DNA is TGTGCCAGCAGTGAATCAGGGGTCCCAGAGACCCAGTACTTC.

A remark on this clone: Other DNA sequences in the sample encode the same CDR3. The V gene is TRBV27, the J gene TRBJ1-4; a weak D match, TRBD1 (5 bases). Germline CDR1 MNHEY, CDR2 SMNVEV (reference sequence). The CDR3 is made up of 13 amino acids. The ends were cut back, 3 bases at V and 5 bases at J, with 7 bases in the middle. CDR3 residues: CASSFGGNEKLFF. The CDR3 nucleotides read TGTGCCAGCAGTTTCGGGGGAAATGAAAAACTGTTTTTT.

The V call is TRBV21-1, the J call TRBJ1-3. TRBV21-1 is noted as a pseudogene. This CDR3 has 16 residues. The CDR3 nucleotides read TGTGCCAGCAGCAAAGAATTTCGCTGGGTGGGAAACACCATATATTTT. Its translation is CASSKEFRWVGNTIYF.

CDR3 in amino acids: CASSYPGETQYF. The CDR3, as DNA: TGTGCCAGCAGTTACCCTGGAGAGACCCAGTACTTC. The chain recombines TRBV6-6 with TRBJ2-5; D gene ambiguous. The CDR3 has 12 residues. Trimming took 2 bases from V and 4 from J, leaving 5 bases between them. Germline CDR1 reads MNHNY; CDR2 reads SVGAGI (reference sequence).

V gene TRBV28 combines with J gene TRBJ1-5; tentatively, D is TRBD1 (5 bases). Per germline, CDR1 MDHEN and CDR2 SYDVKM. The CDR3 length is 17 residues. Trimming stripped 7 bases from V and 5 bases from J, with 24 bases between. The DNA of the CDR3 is TGTGCCAGCAATCTGCTCTTCCGGGTCTCCAGGGATCAGCCCCAGCATTTT. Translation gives CASNLLFRVSRDQPQHF.

This CDR3 reads CASSLGTGLQNEQFF. In DNA form, the CDR3 reads TGTGCCAGCAGCTTGGGGACAGGACTACAGAATGAGCAGTTCTTC. This chain links TRBV5-5 with TRBJ2-1; D may be TRBD1 (7 bases). This CDR3 is built from 15 residues. V was pared by 0 bases and J by 7 bases, with 14 bases between. Germline CDR1 SGHKS, CDR2 YYEKEE (reference sequence).